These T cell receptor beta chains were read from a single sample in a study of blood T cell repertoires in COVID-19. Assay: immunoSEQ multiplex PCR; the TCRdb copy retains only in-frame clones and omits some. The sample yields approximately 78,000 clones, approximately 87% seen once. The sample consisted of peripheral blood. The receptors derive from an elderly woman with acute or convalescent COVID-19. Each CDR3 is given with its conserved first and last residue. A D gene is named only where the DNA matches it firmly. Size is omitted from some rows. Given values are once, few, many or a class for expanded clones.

CDR3 DNA: TGTGCCAGCAGCTCTCGACAGGGGGCGATCCACGAGCAGTACTTC; CDR3 protein: CASSSRQGAIHEQYF; D gene: TRBD1; clone size: -; V gene: TRBV9; J gene: TRBJ2-7
CDR3 DNA: TGTGCCAGCAGTTTATGGGGCAGGGATGAAGCTTTCTTT; CDR3 protein: CASSLWGRDEAFF; D gene: -; clone size: -; V gene: TRBV12-3/TRBV12-4; J gene: TRBJ1-1
CDR3 DNA: TGTGCCAGCAGCCAAGGCCAGGGGCTAAGGAATTCACCCCTCCACTTT; CDR3 protein: CASSQGQGLRNSPLHF; D gene: -; clone size: -; V gene: TRBV3-1/TRBV3-2; J gene: TRBJ1-6
CDR3 DNA: TGCGCCAGCAGCGTCGGGACAGGGGGCAGTACTAATGAAAAACTGTTTTTT; CDR3 protein: CASSVGTGGSTNEKLFF; D gene: TRBD1; clone size: few; V gene: TRBV5-1; J gene: TRBJ1-4
CDR3 DNA: TGTGCCAGCAGCTTCCGACTAGCGGGGGGGCTCAATGAGCAGTTCTTC; CDR3 protein: CASSFRLAGGLNEQFF; D gene: TRBD2; clone size: -; V gene: TRBV7-3; J gene: TRBJ2-1
CDR3 DNA: TGTGCCAGCAGCTTAGAAGGTTGGGACAGCCAAGAGACCCAGTACTTC; CDR3 protein: CASSLEGWDSQETQYF; D gene: TRBD1; clone size: -; V gene: TRBV7-9; J gene: TRBJ2-5
CDR3 DNA: TGCGCCAGCAGTCGAACCGGGACAGTGAAATCATCGGACACTGAAGCTTTCTTT; CDR3 protein: CASSRTGTVKSSDTEAFF; D gene: TRBD1; clone size: -; V gene: TRBV23-1; J gene: TRBJ1-1
CDR3 DNA: TGTGCCATCAGTGCCAACCCGGGGACCCAGTACTTC; CDR3 protein: CAISANPGTQYF; D gene: -; clone size: -; V gene: TRBV10-3; J gene: TRBJ2-5
CDR3 DNA: TGTGCCAGCAGCGACCCCGGGGCAACTAATGAAAAACTGTTTTTT; CDR3 protein: CASSDPGATNEKLFF; D gene: -; clone size: -; V gene: TRBV7-2; J gene: TRBJ1-4
CDR3 DNA: TGCGCCAGCAGCCCCTCCGGACAGGGGACTTCAACTAATGAAAAACTGTTTTTT; CDR3 protein: CASSPSGQGTSTNEKLFF; D gene: TRBD1; clone size: -; V gene: TRBV5-1; J gene: TRBJ1-4
CDR3 DNA: TGCGCCAGCTGCAAGGCGGGGGAGCCCCAGCATTTT; CDR3 protein: CASCKAGEPQHF; D gene: -; clone size: -; V gene: TRBV10-2; J gene: TRBJ1-5
CDR3 DNA: TGTGCCAGCAGCGAATTGGCCTCAATCCACTACACAGATACGCAGTATTTT; CDR3 protein: CASSELASIHYTDTQYF; D gene: -; clone size: -; V gene: TRBV9; J gene: TRBJ2-3
CDR3 DNA: TGTGCCATCAGTGATGGAGCGCCAGATACGCAGTATTTT; CDR3 protein: CAISDGAPDTQYF; D gene: -; clone size: -; V gene: TRBV10-3; J gene: TRBJ2-3
CDR3 DNA: TGTGCCACCAGCAGGGGACTAGCGGGCTCCACCGGGGAGCTGTTTTTT; CDR3 protein: CATSRGLAGSTGELFF; D gene: TRBD2; clone size: many; V gene: TRBV15; J gene: TRBJ2-2
CDR3 DNA: TGTGCCAGCAGCTTATATCGAGGCACTGAAGCTTTCTTT; CDR3 protein: CASSLYRGTEAFF; D gene: -; clone size: -; V gene: TRBV7-3; J gene: TRBJ1-1
CDR3 DNA: TGTGCCAGCTTTGCCGGGACAGGGGGCCGGACTGAAGCTTTCTTT; CDR3 protein: CASFAGTGGRTEAFF; D gene: TRBD1; clone size: -; V gene: TRBV6-5; J gene: TRBJ1-1
CDR3 DNA: TGTGCCATCAATAAACCCGGGACAGGGAGGGCCGCCACTGAAGCTTTCTTT; CDR3 protein: CAINKPGTGRAATEAFF; D gene: TRBD1; clone size: -; V gene: TRBV10-3; J gene: TRBJ1-1
CDR3 DNA: TGTGCCAGCAGCATTGGACAGGGTGACACCATATATTTT; CDR3 protein: CASSIGQGDTIYF; D gene: TRBD1; clone size: -; V gene: TRBV13; J gene: TRBJ1-3
CDR3 DNA: TGTGCCAGCAGCTCACTTAACCTGGATACGCAGTATTTT; CDR3 protein: CASSSLNLDTQYF; D gene: -; clone size: -; V gene: TRBV7-6; J gene: TRBJ2-3
CDR3 DNA: TGTGCCAGCAGCTTGGGGTCAGGGGTCACTGAAGCTTTCTTT; CDR3 protein: CASSLGSGVTEAFF; D gene: -; clone size: -; V gene: TRBV5-5; J gene: TRBJ1-1
CDR3 DNA: TGTGCCAGCAGCCCTATAAACACTGAAGCTTTCTTT; CDR3 protein: CASSPINTEAFF; D gene: -; clone size: few; V gene: TRBV12-3/TRBV12-4; J gene: TRBJ1-1
CDR3 DNA: TGTGGTACAACAGCGGGGACTGACACCGGGGAGCTGTTTTTT; CDR3 protein: CGTTAGTDTGELFF; D gene: TRBD2; clone size: few; V gene: TRBV7-6; J gene: TRBJ2-2
CDR3 DNA: TGTGCCAGCAACCCTACAGGGGGCGGTTATGGCTACACCTTC; CDR3 protein: CASNPTGGGYGYTF; D gene: TRBD1; clone size: -; V gene: TRBV28; J gene: TRBJ1-2
CDR3 DNA: TGTGCCAGCAGTTCTACAGGGGATGCTTTCTTT; CDR3 protein: CASSSTGDAFF; D gene: TRBD1; clone size: -; V gene: TRBV2; J gene: TRBJ1-1
CDR3 DNA: TGTGCCAGCACCCCCCTGGGAGCAGGGGGCATTAGGACTGGAAACACCATATATTTT; CDR3 protein: CASTPLGAGGIRTGNTIYF; D gene: TRBD1; clone size: -; V gene: TRBV7-6; J gene: TRBJ1-3
CDR3 DNA: TGTGCCTGTGAGGAAGCTTTCTTT; CDR3 protein: CACEEAFF; D gene: -; clone size: -; V gene: TRBV30; J gene: TRBJ1-1
CDR3 DNA: TGCGCCAGCAGCTTGACGTCAGGGGGCGTAGATACGCAGTATTTT; CDR3 protein: CASSLTSGGVDTQYF; D gene: TRBD1; clone size: -; V gene: TRBV5-1; J gene: TRBJ2-3
CDR3 DNA: TGTGCCATCAGCGGACTGACTAGCGGGGCGAATGAGCAGTTCTTC; CDR3 protein: CAISGLTSGANEQFF; D gene: TRBD2; clone size: -; V gene: TRBV10-3; J gene: TRBJ2-1
CDR3 DNA: TGCGCCAGCAGCTTGACGACTAGCGGGAGTCACAATGAGCAGTTCTTC; CDR3 protein: CASSLTTSGSHNEQFF; D gene: TRBD2; clone size: -; V gene: TRBV5-1; J gene: TRBJ2-1
CDR3 DNA: TGCAGTGCTGGGAGGGAGGAAGCTTTCTTT; CDR3 protein: CSAGREEAFF; D gene: -; clone size: -; V gene: TRBV20-1; J gene: TRBJ1-1
CDR3 DNA: TGTGCCAGCAGCTTAGCGTACGGGGCCTACAATGAGCAGTTCTTC; CDR3 protein: CASSLAYGAYNEQFF; D gene: -; clone size: -; V gene: TRBV7-2; J gene: TRBJ2-1
CDR3 DNA: TGCGCCAGCAGCTCGTCCGGGTCAGAATACAATGAGCAGTTCTTC; CDR3 protein: CASSSSGSEYNEQFF; D gene: -; clone size: -; V gene: TRBV5-1; J gene: TRBJ2-1
CDR3 DNA: TGCGCCAGCAGCTTCCGGGGCACCGGGGAGCTGTTTTTT; CDR3 protein: CASSFRGTGELFF; D gene: -; clone size: -; V gene: TRBV5-1; J gene: TRBJ2-2
CDR3 DNA: TGCGCCAGCAGCCCTCAGCGGGGTTTCTATGGCTACACCTTC; CDR3 protein: CASSPQRGFYGYTF; D gene: -; clone size: -; V gene: TRBV5-1; J gene: TRBJ1-2
CDR3 DNA: TGTGCCAGCAAAAGCGCAGGGGATCAGCCCCAGCATTTT; CDR3 protein: CASKSAGDQPQHF; D gene: -; clone size: -; V gene: TRBV6-5; J gene: TRBJ1-5
CDR3 DNA: TGTGCCAGCACCCCCTCTAGGACAGGGAGCTACGAGCAGTACTTC; CDR3 protein: CASTPSRTGSYEQYF; D gene: TRBD1; clone size: -; V gene: TRBV6-5; J gene: TRBJ2-7
CDR3 DNA: TGTGCCAGCAGCTTAGGGGTACAGGGGAACTCACCCCTCCACTTT; CDR3 protein: CASSLGVQGNSPLHF; D gene: TRBD1; clone size: -; V gene: TRBV13; J gene: TRBJ1-6
CDR3 DNA: TGTGCCAGCTCACCACCGTCTTTGAGCTCCTACAATGAGCAGTTCTTC; CDR3 protein: CASSPPSLSSYNEQFF; D gene: -; clone size: -; V gene: TRBV18; J gene: TRBJ2-1
CDR3 DNA: TGTGCCAGCAGCGGAAGTACAGGGCAAGAGACCCAGTACTTC; CDR3 protein: CASSGSTGQETQYF; D gene: -; clone size: -; V gene: TRBV2; J gene: TRBJ2-5
CDR3 DNA: TGTGCCAGCAGCCCTCGGGGCGGGGCGAGCACAGATACGCAGTATTTT; CDR3 protein: CASSPRGGASTDTQYF; D gene: -; clone size: -; V gene: TRBV5-5; J gene: TRBJ2-3
CDR3 DNA: TGTGCCACCAGCCCATTCAACTATAATTCACCCCTCCACTTT; CDR3 protein: CATSPFNYNSPLHF; D gene: -; clone size: -; V gene: TRBV15; J gene: TRBJ1-6
CDR3 DNA: TGTGCCAGCAACCGGGACAGGGGATTCTATGGCTACACCTTC; CDR3 protein: CASNRDRGFYGYTF; D gene: TRBD1; clone size: few; V gene: TRBV7-9; J gene: TRBJ1-2
CDR3 DNA: TGTGCCAGCAGCTTGGATGTCGGGGGAAGCACAGATACGCAGTATTTT; CDR3 protein: CASSLDVGGSTDTQYF; D gene: -; clone size: -; V gene: TRBV5-6; J gene: TRBJ2-3
CDR3 DNA: TGTGCCAGCAGCTGGACCGGGGGTGTAGCTTTCTTT; CDR3 protein: CASSWTGGVAFF; D gene: -; clone size: -; V gene: TRBV7-8; J gene: TRBJ1-1
CDR3 DNA: TGTGCCTGGAGCGTCTCCGGGACAGGGGGCGCGGGTGAGCAGTTCTTC; CDR3 protein: CAWSVSGTGGAGEQFF; D gene: TRBD1; clone size: -; V gene: TRBV30; J gene: TRBJ2-1
CDR3 DNA: TGTGCCTGGACCGGACAGGGACTTAACGAGCAGTACTTC; CDR3 protein: CAWTGQGLNEQYF; D gene: TRBD1; clone size: few; V gene: TRBV30; J gene: TRBJ2-7
CDR3 DNA: TGTGCCAGCAGCCAAGGGGGGGCGGCCACAGATACGCAGTATTTT; CDR3 protein: CASSQGGAATDTQYF; D gene: -; clone size: -; V gene: TRBV7-2; J gene: TRBJ2-3
CDR3 DNA: TGTGCCAGTAGTATGGGGGGACAGGTCAATTCACCCCTCCACTTT; CDR3 protein: CASSMGGQVNSPLHF; D gene: TRBD1; clone size: -; V gene: TRBV19; J gene: TRBJ1-6
CDR3 DNA: TGTGCCGCGGGCAGAACTGGAAACACCATATATTTT; CDR3 protein: CAAGRTGNTIYF; D gene: -; clone size: -; V gene: TRBV12-3/TRBV12-4; J gene: TRBJ1-3
CDR3 DNA: TGTGCCAGCAGCGAGTCCGATGCCTATGGCTACACCTTC; CDR3 protein: CASSESDAYGYTF; D gene: -; clone size: -; V gene: TRBV7-9; J gene: TRBJ1-2
CDR3 DNA: TGTGCCAGCAGCCTGGGGACAGGCTCCTACGAGCAGTACTTC; CDR3 protein: CASSLGTGSYEQYF; D gene: TRBD1; clone size: -; V gene: TRBV9; J gene: TRBJ2-7
CDR3 DNA: TGTGCCTCGCGTTTGGCAGGGCAAGGGACTGAAGCTTTCTTT; CDR3 protein: CASRLAGQGTEAFF; D gene: -; clone size: -; V gene: TRBV19; J gene: TRBJ1-1